This T cell receptor (beta chain) comes out of a study of cytomegalovirus exposure and HLA in healthy donors. PCR amplification relied on 60 Vbeta primers (plus 13 Jbeta primers). TCRdb's table, derived via immunoSEQ multiplex PCR, lists solely in-frame clones and lacks some. The sample yields about 99,000 clones, almost 80% seen once. Sequenced: PBMCs. This sequence originates from a man in his 60s in good health and CMV-seropositive.

The CDR3 loop is CASSVGQGLTYEQYF. The CDR3 nucleotides are TGTGCCAGCAGCGTAGGACAGGGGTTGACCTACGAGCAGTACTTC. The genes are TRBV9 and TRBJ2-7; 8 positions match TRBD1. Germline trimming cut 0 bases from V and 2 bases from J; bases unmatched to any gene: 4. Germline CDR1 reads SGDLS; CDR2 reads YYNGEE. The CDR3 length is 15 residues.